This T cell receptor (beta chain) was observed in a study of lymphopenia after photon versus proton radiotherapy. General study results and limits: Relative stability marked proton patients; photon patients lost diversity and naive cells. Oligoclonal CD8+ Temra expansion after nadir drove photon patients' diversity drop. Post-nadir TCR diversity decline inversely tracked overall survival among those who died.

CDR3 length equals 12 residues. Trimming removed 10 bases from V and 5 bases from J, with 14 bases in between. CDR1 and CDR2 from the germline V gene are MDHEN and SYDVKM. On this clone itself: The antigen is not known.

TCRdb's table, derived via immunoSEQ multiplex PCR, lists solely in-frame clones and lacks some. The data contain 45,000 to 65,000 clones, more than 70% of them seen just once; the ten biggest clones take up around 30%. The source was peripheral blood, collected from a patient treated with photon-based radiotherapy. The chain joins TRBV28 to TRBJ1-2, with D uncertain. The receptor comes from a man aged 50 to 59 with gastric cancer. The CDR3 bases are TGTGCCACCTCCCTTTTGAGGTATGGCTACACCTTC. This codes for CATSLLRYGYTF.